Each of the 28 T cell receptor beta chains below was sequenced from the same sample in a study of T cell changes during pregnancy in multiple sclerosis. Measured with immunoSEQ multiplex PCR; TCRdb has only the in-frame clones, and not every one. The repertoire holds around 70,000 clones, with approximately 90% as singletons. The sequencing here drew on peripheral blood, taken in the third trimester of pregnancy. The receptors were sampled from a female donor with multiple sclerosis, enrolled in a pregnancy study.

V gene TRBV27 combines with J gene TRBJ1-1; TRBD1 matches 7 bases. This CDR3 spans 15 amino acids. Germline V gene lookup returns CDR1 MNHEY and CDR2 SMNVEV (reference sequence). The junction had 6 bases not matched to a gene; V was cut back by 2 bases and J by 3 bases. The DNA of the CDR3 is TGTGCCAGCAGTTTAATAGGGGACAGCCACACTGAAGCTTTCTTT. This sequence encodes CASSLIGDSHTEAFF.

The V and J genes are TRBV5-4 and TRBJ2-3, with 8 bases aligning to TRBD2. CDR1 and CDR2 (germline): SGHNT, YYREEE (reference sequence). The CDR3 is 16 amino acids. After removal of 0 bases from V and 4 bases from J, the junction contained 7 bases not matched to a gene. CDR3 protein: CASSLVLTSVADTQYF. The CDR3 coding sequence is TGTGCCAGCAGCTTGGTGCTGACTAGCGTGGCAGATACGCAGTATTTT.

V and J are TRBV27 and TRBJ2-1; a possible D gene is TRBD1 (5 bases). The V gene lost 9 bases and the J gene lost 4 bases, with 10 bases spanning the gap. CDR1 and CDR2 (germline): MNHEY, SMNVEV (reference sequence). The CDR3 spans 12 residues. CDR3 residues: CASSQGYNEQFF. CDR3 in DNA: TGTGCCAGTAGCCAGGGATACAATGAGCAGTTCTTC.

The CDR3 reads CASTQQGGSYEQYF. The CDR3 DNA reads as TGTGCCAGCACCCAACAGGGGGGCTCCTACGAGCAGTACTTC. V gene TRBV7-2 combines with J gene TRBJ2-7; 8 bases line up with TRBD1. The CDR3 spans 14 residues. The junction had 5 bases not matched to a gene; V was cut back by 7 bases and J by 0 bases. The V gene's germline CDR1 is SGHTA and CDR2 FQGNSA.

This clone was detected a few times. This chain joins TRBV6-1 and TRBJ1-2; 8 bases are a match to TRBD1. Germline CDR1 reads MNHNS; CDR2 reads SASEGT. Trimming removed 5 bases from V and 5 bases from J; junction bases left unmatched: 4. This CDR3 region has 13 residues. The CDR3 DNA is TGTGCCAGCAGTCACGGACAGGGATATGGCTACACCTTC. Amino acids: CASSHGQGYGYTF.

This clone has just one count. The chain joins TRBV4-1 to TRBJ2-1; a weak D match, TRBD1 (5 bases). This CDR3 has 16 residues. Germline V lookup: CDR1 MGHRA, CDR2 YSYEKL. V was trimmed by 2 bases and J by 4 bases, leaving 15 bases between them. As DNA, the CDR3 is TGCGCCAGCAGCCAATTCCCCAAGGGGCTTTACAATGAGCAGTTCTTC. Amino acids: CASSQFPKGLYNEQFF.

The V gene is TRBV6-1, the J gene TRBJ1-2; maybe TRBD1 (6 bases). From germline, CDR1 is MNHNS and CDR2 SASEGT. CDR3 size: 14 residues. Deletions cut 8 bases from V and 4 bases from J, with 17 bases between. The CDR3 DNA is TGTGCCAGCCCCGGCGACAGGTGGGGCTATGGCTACACCTTC. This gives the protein CASPGDRWGYGYTF.

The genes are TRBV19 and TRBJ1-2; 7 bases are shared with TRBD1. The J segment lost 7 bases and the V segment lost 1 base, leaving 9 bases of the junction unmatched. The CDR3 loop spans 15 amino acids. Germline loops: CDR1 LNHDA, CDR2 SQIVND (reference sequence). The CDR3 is CASSIGAGGVGGYTF. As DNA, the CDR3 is TGTGCCAGTAGTATAGGGGCAGGGGGAGTCGGTGGCTACACCTTC.

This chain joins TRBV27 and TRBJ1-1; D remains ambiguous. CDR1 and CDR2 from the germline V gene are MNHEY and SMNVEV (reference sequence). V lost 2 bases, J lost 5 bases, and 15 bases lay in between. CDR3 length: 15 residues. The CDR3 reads CASSLMKGPGTEAFF. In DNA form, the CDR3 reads TGTGCCAGCAGTTTAATGAAGGGCCCGGGAACTGAAGCTTTCTTT.

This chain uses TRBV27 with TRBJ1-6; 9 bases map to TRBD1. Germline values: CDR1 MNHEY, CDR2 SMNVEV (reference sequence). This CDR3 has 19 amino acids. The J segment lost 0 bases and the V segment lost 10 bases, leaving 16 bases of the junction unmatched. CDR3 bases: TGTGCCACCGACTTAATCCGGGACAGGGACAGCTCCTATAATTCACCCCTCCACTTT. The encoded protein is CATDLIRDRDSSYNSPLHF.

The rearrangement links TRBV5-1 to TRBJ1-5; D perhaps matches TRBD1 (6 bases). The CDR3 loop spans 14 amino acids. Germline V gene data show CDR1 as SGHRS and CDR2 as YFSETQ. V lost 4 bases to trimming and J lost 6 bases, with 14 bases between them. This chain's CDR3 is CASSPGEGSQPQHF. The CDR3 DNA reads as TGCGCCAGCAGCCCAGGGGAGGGGAGTCAGCCCCAGCATTTT.

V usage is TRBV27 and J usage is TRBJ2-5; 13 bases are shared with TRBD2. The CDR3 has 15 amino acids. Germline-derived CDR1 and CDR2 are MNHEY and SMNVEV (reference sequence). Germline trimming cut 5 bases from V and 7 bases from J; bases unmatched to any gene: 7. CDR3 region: CASSATSGGRGTQYF. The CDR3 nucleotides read TGTGCCAGCAGTGCGACTAGCGGGGGGAGGGGGACCCAGTACTTC.

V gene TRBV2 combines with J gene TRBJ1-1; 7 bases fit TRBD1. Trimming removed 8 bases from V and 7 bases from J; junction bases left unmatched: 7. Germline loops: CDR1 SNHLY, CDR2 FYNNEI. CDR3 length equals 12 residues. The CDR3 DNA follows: TGTGCCAGCGACAGGGATAGAGGTGAAGCTTTCTTT. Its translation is CASDRDRGEAFF. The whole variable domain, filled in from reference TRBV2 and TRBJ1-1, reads EPEVTQTPSHQVTQMGQEVILRCVPISNHLYFYWYRQILGQKVEFLVSFYNNEISEKSEIFDDQFSVERPDGSNFTLKIRSTKLEDSAMYFCASDRDRGEAFFGQGTRLTVV.

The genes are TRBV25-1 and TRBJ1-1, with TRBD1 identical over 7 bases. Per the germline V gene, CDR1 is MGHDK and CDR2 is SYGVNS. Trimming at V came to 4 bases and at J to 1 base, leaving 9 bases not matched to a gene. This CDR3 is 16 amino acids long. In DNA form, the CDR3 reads TGTGCCAGCAGTGCCCCCGGCGGGACAGCGAACACTGAAGCTTTCTTT. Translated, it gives CASSAPGGTANTEAFF.

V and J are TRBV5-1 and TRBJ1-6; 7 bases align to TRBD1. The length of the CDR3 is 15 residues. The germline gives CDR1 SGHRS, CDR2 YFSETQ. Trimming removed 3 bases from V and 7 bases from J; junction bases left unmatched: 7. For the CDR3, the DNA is TGCGCCAGCAGCTGGGGGGACAGAGAGAATTCACCCCTCCACTTT. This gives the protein CASSWGDRENSPLHF. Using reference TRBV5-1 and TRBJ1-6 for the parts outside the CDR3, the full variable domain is KAGVTQTPRYLIKTRGQQVTLSCSPISGHRSVSWYQQTPGQGLQFLFEYFSETQRNKGNFPGRFSGRQFSNSRSEMNVSTLELGDSALYLCASSWGDRENSPLHFGNGTRLTVT.

The CDR3 loop reads CASSYSGTGKYNEQFF. The CDR3 nucleotides read TGTGCCAGCAGCTACTCCGGGACAGGAAAATACAATGAGCAGTTCTTC. The chain carries TRBV11-1 and TRBJ2-1, with 8 bases fitting TRBD1. Germline V gives CDR1 SGHAT, CDR2 FQDESV (reference sequence). The CDR3 length is 16 residues. After removal of 4 bases from V and 4 bases from J, the junction contained 9 bases not matched to a gene.

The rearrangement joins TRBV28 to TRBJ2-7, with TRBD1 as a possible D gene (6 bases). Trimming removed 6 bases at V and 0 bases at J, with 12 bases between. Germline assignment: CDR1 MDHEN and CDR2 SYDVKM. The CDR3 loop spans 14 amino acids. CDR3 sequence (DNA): TGTGCCAGCAGCTTAAGGACAGCCTCCTACGAGCAGTACTTC. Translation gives CASSLRTASYEQYF. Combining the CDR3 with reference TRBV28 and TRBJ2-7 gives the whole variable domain DVKVTQSSRYLVKRTGEKVFLECVQDMDHENMFWYRQDPGLGLRLIYFSYDVKMKEKGDIPEGYSVSREKKERFSLILESASTNQTSMYLCASSLRTASYEQYFGPGTRLTVT.

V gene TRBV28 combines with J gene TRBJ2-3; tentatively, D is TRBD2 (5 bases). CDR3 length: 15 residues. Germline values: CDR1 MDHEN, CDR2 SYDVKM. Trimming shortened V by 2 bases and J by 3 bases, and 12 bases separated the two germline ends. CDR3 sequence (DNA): TGTGCCAGCAGTTTAAGGGTAGGGAGTACAGATACGCAGTATTTT. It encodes CASSLRVGSTDTQYF.

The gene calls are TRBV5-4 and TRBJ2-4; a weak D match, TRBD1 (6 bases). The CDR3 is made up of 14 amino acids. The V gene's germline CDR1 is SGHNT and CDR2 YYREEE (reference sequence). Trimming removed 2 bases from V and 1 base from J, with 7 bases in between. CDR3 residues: CASSFQGAKNIQYF. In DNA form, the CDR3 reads TGTGCCAGCAGCTTCCAGGGGGCCAAAAACATTCAGTACTTC.

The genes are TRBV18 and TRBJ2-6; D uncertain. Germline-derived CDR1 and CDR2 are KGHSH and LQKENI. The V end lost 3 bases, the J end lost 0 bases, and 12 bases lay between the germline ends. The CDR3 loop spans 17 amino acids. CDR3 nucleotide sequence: TGTGCCAGCTCACCCCGCCCAGTGAACTCTGGGGCCAACGTCCTGACTTTC. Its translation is CASSPRPVNSGANVLTF.

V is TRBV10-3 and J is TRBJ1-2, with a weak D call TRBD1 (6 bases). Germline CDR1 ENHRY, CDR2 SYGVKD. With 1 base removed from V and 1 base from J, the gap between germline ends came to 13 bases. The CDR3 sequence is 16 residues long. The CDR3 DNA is TGTGCCATCAGTGAGTTTACAGGGTGGGATAACTATGGCTACACCTTC. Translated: CAISEFTGWDNYGYTF.

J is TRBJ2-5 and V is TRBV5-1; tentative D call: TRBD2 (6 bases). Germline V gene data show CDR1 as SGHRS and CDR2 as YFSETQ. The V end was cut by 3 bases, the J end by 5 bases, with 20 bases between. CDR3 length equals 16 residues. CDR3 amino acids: CASSWGRQRAGETQYF. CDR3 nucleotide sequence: TGCGCCAGCAGCTGGGGTCGTCAGCGGGCGGGGGAGACCCAGTACTTC.

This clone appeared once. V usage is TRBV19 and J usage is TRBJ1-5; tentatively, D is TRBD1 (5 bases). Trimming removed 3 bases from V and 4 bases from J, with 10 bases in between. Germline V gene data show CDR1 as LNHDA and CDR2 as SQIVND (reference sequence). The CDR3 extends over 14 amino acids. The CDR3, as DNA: TGTGCCAGTAGTATGGACACTTCGAATCAGCCCCAGCATTTT. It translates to CASSMDTSNQPQHF.

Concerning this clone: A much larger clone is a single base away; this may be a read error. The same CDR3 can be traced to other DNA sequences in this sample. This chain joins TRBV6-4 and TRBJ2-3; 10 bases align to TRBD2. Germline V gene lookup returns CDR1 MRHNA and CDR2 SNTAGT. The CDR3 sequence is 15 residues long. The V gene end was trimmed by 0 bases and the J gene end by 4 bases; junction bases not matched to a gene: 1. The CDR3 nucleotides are TGTGCCAGCAGTGACTCGAGCGGGGGGGCAGATACGCAGTATTTT. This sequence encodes CASSDSSGGADTQYF.

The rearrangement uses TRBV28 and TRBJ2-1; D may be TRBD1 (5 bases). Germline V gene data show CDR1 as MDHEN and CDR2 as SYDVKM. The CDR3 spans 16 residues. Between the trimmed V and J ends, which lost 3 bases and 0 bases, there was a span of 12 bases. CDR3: CASSLAGLSSYNEQFF. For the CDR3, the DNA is TGTGCCAGCAGTTTGGCAGGGTTAAGCTCCTACAATGAGCAGTTCTTC.

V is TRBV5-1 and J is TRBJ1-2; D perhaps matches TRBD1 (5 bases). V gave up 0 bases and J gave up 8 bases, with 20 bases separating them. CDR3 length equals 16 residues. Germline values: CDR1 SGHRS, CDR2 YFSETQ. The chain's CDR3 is CASSLDGPVGGGGYTF. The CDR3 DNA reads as TGCGCCAGCAGCTTGGACGGACCCGTTGGGGGGGGAGGCTACACCTTC.

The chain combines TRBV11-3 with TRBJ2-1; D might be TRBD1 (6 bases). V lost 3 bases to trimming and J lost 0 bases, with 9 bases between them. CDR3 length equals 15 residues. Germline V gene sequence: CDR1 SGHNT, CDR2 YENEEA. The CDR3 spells CASSFGTPSYNEQFF. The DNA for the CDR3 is TGTGCCAGCAGCTTCGGGACACCCTCCTACAATGAGCAGTTCTTC. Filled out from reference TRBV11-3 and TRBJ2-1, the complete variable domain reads EAGVVQSPRYKIIEKKQPVAFWCNPISGHNTLYWYLQNLGQGPELLIRYENEEAVDDSQLPKDRFSAERLKGVDSTLKIQPAELGDSAVYLCASSFGTPSYNEQFFGPGTRLTVL.

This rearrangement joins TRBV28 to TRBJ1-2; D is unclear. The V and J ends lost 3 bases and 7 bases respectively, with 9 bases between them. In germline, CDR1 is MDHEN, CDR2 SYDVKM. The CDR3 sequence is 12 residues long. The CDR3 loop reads CASSLPRLGYTF. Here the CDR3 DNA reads TGTGCCAGCAGTTTGCCCAGGCTTGGCTACACCTTC.